Listed here are 2 T cell receptor beta chains from one sample, sequenced in a study of blood T cell repertoires in COVID-19. The repertoire was sequenced with immunoSEQ multiplex PCR; TCRdb's copy has only in-frame clones and lacks some. The table lists around 700,000 clones, 75% to 90% of them singletons, with roughly 0.25% in the top ten. Input material: peripheral blood. The receptor source for this set is a young woman with acute or convalescent COVID-19.

This chain joins TRBV10-3 and TRBJ2-1; weak D call: TRBD2 (6 bases). Trimming took off 5 bases at V and 6 bases at J, with 20 bases between the two ends. The CDR3 runs 16 residues. Per germline, CDR1 ENHRY and CDR2 SYGVKD. CDR3 loop: CAISPQRGRGVNEQFF. In DNA form, the CDR3 reads TGTGCCATCAGTCCCCAGCGTGGGCGCGGGGTCAATGAGCAGTTCTTC.

This clone was seen only once. The chain has TRBV2 and TRBJ1-6, with 8 bases fitting TRBD1. Germline CDR1 SNHLY, CDR2 FYNNEI. The CDR3 is 13 residues long. V was pared by 4 bases and J by 9 bases, with 2 bases of the junction left unmatched. The CDR3 sequence is CASSGTGSSPLHF. For the CDR3, the DNA is TGTGCCAGCAGTGGGACAGGGAGTTCACCCCTCCACTTT.